This TCR beta chain was identified during a study of blood T cell repertoires in COVID-19 (dated by TCRdb to 2019 to 2021). About the full investigation: Samples covering the acute and convalescent phases of COVID-19 were provided by collaborators in the United States, Italy and Spain. The prospective study material was composed of cDNA or gDNA derived from T cells, B-cell-depleted T cells, or PBMCs. Deeply sampled blood TCRbeta repertoires from subjects exposed to, actively infected with, or recovered from COVID-19 were included in the dataset. Where HLA class I and class II types were available, the types were taken from metadata supplied by the sample provider, not from assay-based typing. Samples were obtained from the ongoing ImmuneRACE study (first 160 participants) and from roughly 1,300 subjects provided by 6 global collaborators. Sample metadata almost always included a de-identified subject ID, COVID-19 status, age in years and sex. A freely available public database, intended as a resource for researchers studying the immune response to SARS-CoV-2, is where the repertoires were released. Study-wide conclusions, independent of this receptor: How much clinical and demographic metadata was included differed by source and by participant, and the metadata was provided uncurated.

The CDR3, cysteine through phenylalanine, is 16 amino acids long. Only the CDR3 region is kept as DNA, spanning 48 bases read in frame from base 1. TCRbeta CDR3 regions were amplified from genomic DNA using the immunoSEQ Assay, a bias-controlled multiplex PCR. The study's processing was this. The number of nucleated cells in each sample was estimated from the amplification of reference gene primers within the assay. Sequence reads were collapsed and filtered to measure the absolute abundance of every unique TCRbeta CDR3 rearrangement. For each sample, productive Simpson clonality was calculated as the square root of Simpson's diversity index across productive rearrangements. Held by TCRdb, this immuneACCESS table contains in-frame sequences only and omits some clones. Under half of the omission traces to an unresolved V gene where checked; the cause of the rest is unknown. Clone size and the V and J calls come from that table; the DNA yielded D and trimming. Here the sample has about 260,000 clones; about 85% occur a single time. 3.6% of the sample is taken by the ten largest.

Points on this clone: Its antigen remains undetermined. No base-level quality is on record; no much larger clone is a single base apart.

The collaborating institutions used their own protocols to collect whole blood in K2EDTA tubes. Collaborator samples were shipped for TCRbeta analysis as frozen whole blood, isolated PBMCs, or DNA extracted from either sample type. This receptor was taken from a man aged 18 to 29 with active or convalescent COVID-19. The chain is made from TRBV21-1 and TRBJ2-1; the table's D call of TRBD2 was not tested on the DNA. TRBV21-1 is a pseudogene locus. The source material was peripheral blood. CDR3 loop: CASSKETSRTYNEQFF. Here is the DNA: TGTGCCAGCAGCAAAGAGACTAGCCGTACCTACAATGAGCAGTTCTTC.